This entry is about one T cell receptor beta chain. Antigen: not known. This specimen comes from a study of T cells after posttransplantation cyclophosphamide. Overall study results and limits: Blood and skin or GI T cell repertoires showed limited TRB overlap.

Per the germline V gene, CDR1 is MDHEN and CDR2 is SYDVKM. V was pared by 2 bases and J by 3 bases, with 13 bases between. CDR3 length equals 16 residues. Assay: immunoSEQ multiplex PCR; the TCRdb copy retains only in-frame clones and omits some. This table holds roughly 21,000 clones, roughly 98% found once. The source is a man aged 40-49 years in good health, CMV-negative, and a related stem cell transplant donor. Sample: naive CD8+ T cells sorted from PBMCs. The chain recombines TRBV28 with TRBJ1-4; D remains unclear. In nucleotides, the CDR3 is TGTGCCAGCAGTTTACGGGGTCCCCAGGCTAATGAAAAACTGTTTTTT. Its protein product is CASSLRGPQANEKLFF. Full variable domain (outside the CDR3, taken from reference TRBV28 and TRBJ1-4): DVKVTQSSRYLVKRTGEKVFLECVQDMDHENMFWYRQDPGLGLRLIYFSYDVKMKEKGDIPEGYSVSREKKERFSLILESASTNQTSMYLCASSLRGPQANEKLFFGSGTQLSVL.